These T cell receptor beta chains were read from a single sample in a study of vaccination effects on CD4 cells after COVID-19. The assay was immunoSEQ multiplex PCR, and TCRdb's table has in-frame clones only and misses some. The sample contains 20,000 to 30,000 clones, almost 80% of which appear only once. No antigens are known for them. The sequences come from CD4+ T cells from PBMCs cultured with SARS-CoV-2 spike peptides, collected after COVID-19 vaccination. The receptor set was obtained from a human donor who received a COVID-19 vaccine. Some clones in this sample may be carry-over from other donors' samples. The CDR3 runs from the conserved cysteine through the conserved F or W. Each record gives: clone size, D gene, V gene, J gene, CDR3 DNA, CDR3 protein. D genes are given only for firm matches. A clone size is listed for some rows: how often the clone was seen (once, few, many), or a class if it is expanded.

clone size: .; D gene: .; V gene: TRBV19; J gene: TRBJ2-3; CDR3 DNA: TGTGCCAGTAGTACAGATTGGGTAGATACGCAGTATTTT; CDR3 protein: CASSTDWVDTQYF
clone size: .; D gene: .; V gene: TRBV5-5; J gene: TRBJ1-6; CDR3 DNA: TGTGCCAGCAGCCAGAGAACGGGCCCCGGGGATTCACCCCTCCACTTT; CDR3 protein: CASSQRTGPGDSPLHF
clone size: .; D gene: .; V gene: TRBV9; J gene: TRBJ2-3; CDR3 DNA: TGTGCCAGCAGCGTAGGTTATGGGGCTACGCAGTATTTT; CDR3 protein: CASSVGYGATQYF
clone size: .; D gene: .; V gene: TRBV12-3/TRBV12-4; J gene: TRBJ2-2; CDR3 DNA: TGTGCCAGCAGTTTTATTGCGGTCGGGGAGCTGTTTTTT; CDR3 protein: CASSFIAVGELFF
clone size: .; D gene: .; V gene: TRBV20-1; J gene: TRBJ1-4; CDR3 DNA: TGCAGTGCTAGTTTTGCGGGAGCTGAAAAACTGTTTTTT; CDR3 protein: CSASFAGAEKLFF
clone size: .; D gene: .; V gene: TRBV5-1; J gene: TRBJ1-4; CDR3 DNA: TGCGCCAGCAGTAAAGGCGACTCGGACGAAAAACTGTTTTTT; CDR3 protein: CASSKGDSDEKLFF
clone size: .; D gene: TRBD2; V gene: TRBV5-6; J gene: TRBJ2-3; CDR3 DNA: TGTGCCAGCAGCCCGGGAGGGGCAGGGGGCACAGATACGCAGTATTTT; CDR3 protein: CASSPGGAGGTDTQYF
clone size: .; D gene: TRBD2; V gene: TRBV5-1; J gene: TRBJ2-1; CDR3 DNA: TGCGCCAGCAGCTTGTTGGGGGGGGAAGGCAATGAGCAGTTCTTC; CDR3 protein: CASSLLGGEGNEQFF
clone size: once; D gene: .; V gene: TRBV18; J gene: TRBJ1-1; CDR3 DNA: TGTGCCAGCTCACCACCAGTTACTGAAGCTTTCTTT; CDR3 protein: CASSPPVTEAFF
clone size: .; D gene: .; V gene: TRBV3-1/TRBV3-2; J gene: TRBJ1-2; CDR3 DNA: TGTGCCAGCAGCCAACCATCTGGGGGCTACACCTTC; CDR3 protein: CASSQPSGGYTF
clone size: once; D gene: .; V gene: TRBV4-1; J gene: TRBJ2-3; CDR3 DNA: TGCGCCAGCAGCCAAGAGGCCCACAGCACAGATACGCAGTATTTT; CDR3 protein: CASSQEAHSTDTQYF
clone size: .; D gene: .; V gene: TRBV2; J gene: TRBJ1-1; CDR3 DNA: TGTGCCAGCATCATGGGGACATCGAACACTGAAGCTTTCTTT; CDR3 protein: CASIMGTSNTEAFF
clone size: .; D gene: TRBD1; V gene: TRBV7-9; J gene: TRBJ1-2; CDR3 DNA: TGTGCCAGCAGCGAGTCGGACAGGGTGCTAGGGGGCTACACCTTC; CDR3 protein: CASSESDRVLGGYTF
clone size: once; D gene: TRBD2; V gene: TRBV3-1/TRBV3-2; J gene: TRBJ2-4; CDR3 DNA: TGTGCCAGCAGCCAAGCGGGGGGGATGTACATTCAGTACTTC; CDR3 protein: CASSQAGGMYIQYF
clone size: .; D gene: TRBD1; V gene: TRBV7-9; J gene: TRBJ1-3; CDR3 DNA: TGTGCCAGCAGCTACACAGGGGTGACCGGAAACACCATATATTTT; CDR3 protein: CASSYTGVTGNTIYF
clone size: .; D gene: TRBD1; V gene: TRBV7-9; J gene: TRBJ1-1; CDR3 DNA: TGTGCCAGCAGCCCCAGGACAGGAGAGAACACTGAAGCTTTCTTT; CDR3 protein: CASSPRTGENTEAFF
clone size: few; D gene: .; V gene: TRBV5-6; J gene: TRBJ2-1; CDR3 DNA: TGTGCCAGCAGCTTGGACGGGAATGAGCAGTTCTTC; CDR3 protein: CASSLDGNEQFF
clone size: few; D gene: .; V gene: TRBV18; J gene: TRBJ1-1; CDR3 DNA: TGTGCCAGCTCTCAAAGGGGGATCACTGAAGCTTTCTTT; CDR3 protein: CASSQRGITEAFF
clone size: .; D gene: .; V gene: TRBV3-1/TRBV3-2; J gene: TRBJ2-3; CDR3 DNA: TGTGCCAGCAGCCAAGGACCCATTAGGGATACGCAGTATTTT; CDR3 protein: CASSQGPIRDTQYF